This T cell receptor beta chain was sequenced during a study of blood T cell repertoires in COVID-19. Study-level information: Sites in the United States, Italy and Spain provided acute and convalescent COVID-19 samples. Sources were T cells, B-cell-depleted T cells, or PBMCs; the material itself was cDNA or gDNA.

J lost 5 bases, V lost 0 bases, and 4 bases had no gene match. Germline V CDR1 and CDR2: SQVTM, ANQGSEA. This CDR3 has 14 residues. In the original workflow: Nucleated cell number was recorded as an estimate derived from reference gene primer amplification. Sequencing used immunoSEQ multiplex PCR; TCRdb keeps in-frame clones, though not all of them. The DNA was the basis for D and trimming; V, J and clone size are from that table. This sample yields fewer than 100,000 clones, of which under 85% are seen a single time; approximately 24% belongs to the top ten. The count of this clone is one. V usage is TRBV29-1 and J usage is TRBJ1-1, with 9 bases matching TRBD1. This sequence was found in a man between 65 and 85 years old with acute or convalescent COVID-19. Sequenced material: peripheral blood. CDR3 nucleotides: TGCAGCGTTGAAGACTGGACAGGGGCGACTGAAGCTTTCTTT. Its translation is CSVEDWTGATEAFF.